A selection of T cell receptor beta chains follows, all from one sample in a study of identical twins. TCRdb analysed the 5' RACE reads with MiXCR anew, one entry per CDR3 protein. Among around 1.7 million distinct CDR3 sequences listed, less than 35% were seen once. The sequenced material came from cord blood. The receptors come from a newborn girl in good health. Both conserved end residues are part of each CDR3. D genes are given only for firm matches. Not every row has a clone size; where given, it reads once, few, many or a size class.

clone_size d_call j_call v_call cdr3_nt cdr3_aa
few NA TRBJ2-1 TRBV28 TGTGCCAGCAGGTTAGGTCTAGCTCGGAATGAGCAGTTCTTC CASRLGLARNEQFF
few TRBD1 TRBJ1-4 TRBV7-9 TGTGCCAGCAGCTCCCTTGGACAGGCAACTAATGAAAAACTGTTTTTT CASSSLGQATNEKLFF
NA NA TRBJ2-5 TRBV21-1 TGTGCCAGCAGCAAAGGAGCCAGGGGTCAAGAGACCCAGTACTTC CASSKGARGQETQYF
many NA TRBJ2-3 TRBV28 TGTGCCAGCAGTTTATTTAGGACTGCAGATACGCAGTATTTT CASSLFRTADTQYF
few NA TRBJ2-5 TRBV5-1 TGCGCCAGCAACAACCCCGGGACTCTCCCGACCCAGTACTTC CASNNPGTLPTQYF
NA NA TRBJ2-7 TRBV20-1 TGCAGTGCTCTCTGGCGCTACAATGAGCAGTACTTC CSALWRYNEQYF
few TRBD2 TRBJ2-5 TRBV5-1 TGCGCCAGCAGCTTGGGGACTAGCGGGAGTATGACGGAGACCCAGTACTTC CASSLGTSGSMTETQYF
few NA TRBJ2-3 TRBV10-3 TGTGCCACGAAAAACGGGGGTAGCACAGATACGCAGTATTTT CATKNGGSTDTQYF
NA NA TRBJ2-2 TRBV7-8 TGTGCCAGCAGCCCCATGGCAGGGCCCACCGGGGAGCTGTTTTTT CASSPMAGPTGELFF
NA TRBD1 TRBJ1-1 TRBV10-3 TGTGCCATCGGGACAGCGACTGAGGCTTTCTTT CAIGTATEAFF
NA NA TRBJ2-1 TRBV25-1 TGTGCCAGCAGTGAATATTATTCTAGCGCGGATGAGCAGTTCTTC CASSEYYSSADEQFF
NA NA TRBJ2-7 TRBV3-1 TGTGCCAGCAGCCAAGATTGGAGGGGCCCGACCTACAATGAGCAGTACTTC CASSQDWRGPTYNEQYF
NA TRBD2 TRBJ2-7 TRBV7-2 TGTGCCAGCAGCTTAGGTCCGACTAGCGGGAGGGGCTACGAGCAGTACTTC CASSLGPTSGRGYEQYF
NA NA TRBJ2-6 TRBV13 TGTGCCAGCAGCGGTATCTCTGGGGCCAACGTCCTGACTTTC CASSGISGANVLTF
NA NA TRBJ2-3 TRBV2 TGTGCCAGCAGGGCCCCTCGGCGGGGGACAGATTCTAGCACAGATACGCGGTATTTT CASRAPRRGTDSSTDTRYF
many NA TRBJ2-3 TRBV5-1 TGCGCCAGCAGCTTGCCGGGGGAAGATACGCAGTATTTT CASSLPGEDTQYF
few NA TRBJ1-4 TRBV20-1 TGCAGTGGTCATCAGGGCACTAATGAAAAACTGTTTTTT CSGHQGTNEKLFF
NA TRBD2 TRBJ2-3 TRBV20-1 TGCAGTGCTAGCGCACTAGCGGGAGCTACAGATACGCAGTATTTT CSASALAGATDTQYF
NA NA TRBJ2-3 TRBV9 TGTGCCAGCAGCGTAGATCGGAGCCTCGTCACAGATACGCAGTATTTT CASSVDRSLVTDTQYF
NA NA TRBJ2-7 TRBV20-1 TGCAGTGCCCGAAGCGGTACCTACGGGCAGTACTTC CSARSGTYGQYF
NA NA TRBJ1-2 TRBV4-2 TGTGCCAGCAGCCCCACAGGATCTCGGGGCTACACCTTC CASSPTGSRGYTF
NA NA TRBJ2-3 TRBV20-1 TGCAGTGCGGGGGGAATAGCGGATTTCACAGATACGCAGTATTTT CSAGGIADFTDTQYF
NA TRBD1 TRBJ2-1 TRBV25-1 TGTGCCAGCACCGACAGGGACAATGAGCAGTTCTTC CASTDRDNEQFF
NA NA TRBJ2-3 TRBV4-1 TGCGCCAGCAGCCGCCAAGCAGGGAAAGGCAGCACAGATACGCAGTATTTT CASSRQAGKGSTDTQYF
few TRBD2 TRBJ2-1 TRBV7-2 TGTGCCAGCAGCTCGCCAAGGACTAGCGGGAGGATGTACAATGAGCAGTTCTTC CASSSPRTSGRMYNEQFF
few TRBD1 TRBJ1-2 TRBV7-2 TGTGCCAGCAGCTCGCGGGACAGGGGGGACTACACCTTC CASSSRDRGDYTF
NA TRBD2 TRBJ2-3 TRBV11-1 TGTGCCAGCAGCTTGGATGGACTAGCGGGGGTATATAGCACAGATACGCAGTATTTT CASSLDGLAGVYSTDTQYF
NA TRBD2 TRBJ2-7 TRBV20-1 TGCAGTGCTAGACGAGCGGGGGGTTCCTACGAGCAGTACTTC CSARRAGGSYEQYF
NA TRBD1 TRBJ1-4 TRBV25-1 TGTGCCAGCAGTGAACCGACAGGGGGCCCAACTAATGAAAAACTGTTTTTT CASSEPTGGPTNEKLFF
few NA TRBJ2-1 TRBV11-2 TGTGCCAGCAGCTTAAGTCCGGGGACCGGTCGCAATGAGCAGTTCTTC CASSLSPGTGRNEQFF
many NA TRBJ2-3 TRBV21-1 TGTGCCAGCAGCAAAGGACCCATATCGGACAGGCAACCCACAGATACGCAGTATTTT CASSKGPISDRQPTDTQYF
NA TRBD2 TRBJ2-7 TRBV7-8 TGTGCCAGCAGCCCCCGGACTAGCGGGTTCTCCTACGAGCAGTACTTC CASSPRTSGFSYEQYF
NA NA TRBJ1-2 TRBV20-1 TGCAGTGCTAGACCCCCAGGTGGGGACTATGGCTACACCTTC CSARPPGGDYGYTF
NA TRBD1 TRBJ1-2 TRBV6-4 TGTGCCAGCAGTCCCCGGACAGGGAGCGGCTACACCTTC CASSPRTGSGYTF
NA TRBD1 TRBJ1-1 TRBV7-9 TGTGCCAGCAGCTCCCTGACAGGGGGGCCTGAAGCTTTCTTT CASSSLTGGPEAFF
few TRBD1 TRBJ1-2 TRBV10-2 TGCGCCAGCAGTACAAAGGGGGACAGGGCGTATGGCTACACCTTC CASSTKGDRAYGYTF
NA NA TRBJ2-5 TRBV24-1 TGTGCCACCAGTGATCGGCGCGCCTCCACGGTAGAGACCCAGTACTTC CATSDRRASTVETQYF
NA NA TRBJ1-1 TRBV7-2 TGTGCCAGCAGCTTAGGGGGGTCGGATGAAGCTTTCTTT CASSLGGSDEAFF
few NA TRBJ1-2 TRBV24-1 TGTGCCACCAGCAGGGTTGGCTACACCTTC CATSRVGYTF
NA NA TRBJ2-7 TRBV20-1 TGCAGTGCTAGTCGGAGCGGGTCTCTCTACGAGCAGTACTTC CSASRSGSLYEQYF
few TRBD1 TRBJ2-3 TRBV20-1 TGCAGTGCTCCTACCCTAGGGACAGTCACAGATACGCAGTATTTT CSAPTLGTVTDTQYF
NA NA TRBJ2-1 TRBV6-6 TGTGCCGGCAGTTACGGCGGGTACAATGAGCAGTTCTTC CAGSYGGYNEQFF
NA TRBD2 TRBJ2-1 TRBV11-3 TGTGCCAGCAGCTTAGGGTCTGTAGCGGGAGAGAATGAGCAGTTCTTC CASSLGSVAGENEQFF
many TRBD1 TRBJ2-7 TRBV4-2 TGTGCCAGCAGCCATTCCACGGGGACAGTCTACTACGAGCAGTACTTC CASSHSTGTVYYEQYF
NA NA TRBJ2-1 TRBV4-1 TGCGCCAGCAGCCACTCCGGGCTCCTGAGCTCCTACAATGAGCAGTTCTTC CASSHSGLLSSYNEQFF
many NA TRBJ2-1 TRBV24-1 TGTGCCACCAGTGATTTGGCAAACAATGAGCAGTTCTTC CATSDLANNEQFF
NA NA TRBJ1-2 TRBV20-1 TGCAGTGCTAGAGAACGGACCCGTCCGGACCTAGGCTACACCTTC CSARERTRPDLGYTF
few NA TRBJ2-1 TRBV27 TGTGCCAGCAGCCCCTGGGTCGGGACTTCCTACAATGAGCAGTTCTTC CASSPWVGTSYNEQFF
few TRBD1 TRBJ1-2 TRBV6-5 TGTGCCAGCAGTAACGCAGGGGGCGGGGGCTATGGCTACACCTTC CASSNAGGGGYGYTF
NA NA TRBJ1-4 TRBV29-1 TGCAGCGCCAGGCTTTTCGGGGGGAATGAAAAACTGTTTTTT CSARLFGGNEKLFF
few NA TRBJ1-2 TRBV7-9 TGTGCCAGCAGCTTAAGGCAGGTCCATGGCTACACCTTC CASSLRQVHGYTF
many TRBD2 TRBJ2-5 TRBV20-1 TGCAGTGCTAGCCGACTAGCCGAAGAGACCCAGTACTTC CSASRLAEETQYF
few TRBD2 TRBJ2-7 TRBV28 TGTGCCAGCAGTAACGGGGGGATCTACGAGCAGTACTTC CASSNGGIYEQYF
many TRBD1 TRBJ1-4 TRBV7-2 TGTGCCAGCAGCTGGACAGGGGCTAATGAAAAACTGTTTTTT CASSWTGANEKLFF
few NA TRBJ2-7 TRBV18 TGTGCCAGCTCACAGGTGACCAGCGACGAGCAGTACTTC CASSQVTSDEQYF